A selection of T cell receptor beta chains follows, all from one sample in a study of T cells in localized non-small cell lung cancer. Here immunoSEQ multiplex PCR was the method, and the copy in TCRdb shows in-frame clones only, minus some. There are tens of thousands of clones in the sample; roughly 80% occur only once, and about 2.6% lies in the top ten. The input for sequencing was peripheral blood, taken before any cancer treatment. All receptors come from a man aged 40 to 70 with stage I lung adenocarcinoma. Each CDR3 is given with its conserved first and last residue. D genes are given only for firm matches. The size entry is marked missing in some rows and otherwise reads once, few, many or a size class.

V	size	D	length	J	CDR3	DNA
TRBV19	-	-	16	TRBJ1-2	CASSTTEGQRTYGYTF	TGTGCCAGTAGTACCACAGAAGGACAGAGAACTTATGGCTACACCTTC
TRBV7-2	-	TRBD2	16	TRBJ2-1	CASSPRLAETYNEQFF	TGTGCCAGCAGCCCCCGACTAGCGGAGACCTACAATGAGCAGTTCTTC
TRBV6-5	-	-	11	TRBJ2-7	CASSYGSSQYF	TGTGCCAGCAGTTACGGGTCGTCGCAGTACTTC
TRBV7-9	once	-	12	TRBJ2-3	CASSPPADTQYF	TGTGCCAGCAGCCCCCCCGCCGATACGCAGTATTTT
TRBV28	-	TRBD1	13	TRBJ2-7	CASRPGQWYEQYF	TGTGCCAGCAGACCGGGACAGTGGTACGAGCAGTACTTC
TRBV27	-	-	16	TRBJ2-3	CASSWQGMGSTDTQYF	TGTGCCAGCAGTTGGCAGGGGATGGGTAGCACAGATACGCAGTATTTT
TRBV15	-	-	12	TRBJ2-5	CATSTPSETQYF	TGTGCCACCAGCACCCCCAGTGAGACCCAGTACTTC
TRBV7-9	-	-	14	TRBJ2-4	CASSTTVAKNIQYF	TGTGCCAGCAGCACGACCGTAGCCAAAAACATTCAGTACTTC
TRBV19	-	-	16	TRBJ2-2	CASSTRTWGRPGELFF	TGTGCCAGTAGCACCCGGACGTGGGGGCGTCCCGGGGAGCTGTTTTTT
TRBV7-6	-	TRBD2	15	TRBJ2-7	CASSSTSGGNYEQYF	TGTGCCAGCAGCTCCACTAGCGGGGGGAATTACGAGCAGTACTTC
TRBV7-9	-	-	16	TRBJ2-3	CASSSPGSFIGDTQYF	TGTGCCAGCAGCTCTCCAGGGTCCTTCATCGGAGATACGCAGTATTTT
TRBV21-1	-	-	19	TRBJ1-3	CASSTGDLAGPQVRNTIYF	TGTGCCAGCAGCACTGGAGACTTAGCCGGGCCCCAGGTTAGAAACACCATATATTTT
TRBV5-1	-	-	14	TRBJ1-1	CASSLAGDNTEAFF	TGCGCCAGCAGCTTGGCAGGGGATAACACTGAAGCTTTCTTT
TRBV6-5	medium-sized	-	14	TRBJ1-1	CASHPNLEGTEAFF	TGTGCCAGCCACCCCAACCTAGAAGGGACTGAAGCTTTCTTT
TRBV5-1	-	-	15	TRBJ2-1	CASSLSRASYNEQFF	TGCGCCAGCAGCTTAAGCCGGGCGAGCTACAATGAGCAGTTCTTC
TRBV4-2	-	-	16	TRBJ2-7	CASSQDEAGETYEQYF	TGTGCCAGCAGCCAAGATGAGGCGGGCGAGACCTACGAGCAGTACTTC
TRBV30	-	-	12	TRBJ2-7	CAWSWTDAEQYF	TGTGCCTGGAGTTGGACAGACGCCGAGCAGTACTTC
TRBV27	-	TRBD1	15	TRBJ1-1	CASSWDSTQNTEAFF	TGTGCCAGCAGTTGGGACAGCACCCAGAACACTGAAGCTTTCTTT
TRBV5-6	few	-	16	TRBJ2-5	CASSHLLAGPQETQYF	TGTGCCAGCAGCCACTTATTGGCAGGGCCACAAGAGACCCAGTACTTC
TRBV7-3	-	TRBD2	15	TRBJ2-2	CASSVTSANTGELFF	TGTGCCAGCAGCGTAACTAGCGCGAACACCGGGGAGCTGTTTTTT